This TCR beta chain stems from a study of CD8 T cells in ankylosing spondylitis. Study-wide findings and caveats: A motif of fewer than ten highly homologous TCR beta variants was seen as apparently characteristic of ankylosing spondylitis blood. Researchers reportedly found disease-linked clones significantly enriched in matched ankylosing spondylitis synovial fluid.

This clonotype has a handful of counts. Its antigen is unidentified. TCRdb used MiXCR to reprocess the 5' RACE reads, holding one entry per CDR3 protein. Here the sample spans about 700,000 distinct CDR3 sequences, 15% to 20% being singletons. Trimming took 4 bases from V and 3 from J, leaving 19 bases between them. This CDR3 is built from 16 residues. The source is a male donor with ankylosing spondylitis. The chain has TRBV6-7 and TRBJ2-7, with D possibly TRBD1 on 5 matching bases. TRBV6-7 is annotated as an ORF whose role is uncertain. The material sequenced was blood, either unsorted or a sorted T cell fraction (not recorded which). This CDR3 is CASSSRVFPRDYEQYF. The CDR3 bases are TGTGCCAGCAGTTCAAGGGTCTTCCCCAGGGACTACGAGCAGTACTTC.